One sample yielded the 24 T cell receptor beta chains listed below, sequenced in a study of T-cell memory formation after mild COVID-19. TCRdb passed the 5' RACE reads through MiXCR, listing each CDR3 protein once. Here the sample spans 30,000 to 45,000 distinct CDR3 sequences, 10% to 12% being singletons. The sequenced sample consisted of PBMCs or a T cell subset sorted from them (not recorded which). These receptor sequences come from a man between 18 and 29 years old who had mild COVID-19 (a few samples of this study predate the infection). Cell type and time point are not known.

This clonotype showed up many times. This sequence joins TRBV5-8 and TRBJ2-1; 8 bases map to TRBD2. CDR3 length: 14 amino acids. Germline-derived CDR1 and CDR2 are SGHTS and YDEGEE. The V and J ends lost 1 base and 9 bases, in that order; junction bases with no gene match: 6. The DNA of the CDR3 is TGTGCCAGCAGCTTGCGGGGGGGCCTTGGTGAGCAGTTCTTC. The encoded protein is CASSLRGGLGEQFF.

This clonotype was recorded at least ten times. V usage is TRBV20-1 and J usage is TRBJ1-1; D call uncertain. The V and J ends lost 5 bases and 2 bases respectively, with 15 bases between them. The germline gives CDR1 DFQATT, CDR2 SNEGSKA (reference sequence). The CDR3 is 14 residues long. In DNA, the CDR3 is TGCAGTGCTCGGCACATTAGGGCTAACACTGAAGCTTTCTTT. It translates to CSARHIRANTEAFF.

This clonotype came up many times. This chain uses TRBV7-7 with TRBJ2-1, with 13 bases lining up with TRBD2. The CDR3 loop spans 16 amino acids. V trimming: 5 bases; J trimming: 7 bases; junction bases outside the gene matches: 8. In germline, CDR1 is SSHAT, CDR2 FNYEAQ (reference sequence). CDR3 in amino acids: CASSAVLAGGPNEQFF. The CDR3 nucleotides are TGTGCCAGCAGCGCGGTACTAGCGGGGGGGCCGAATGAGCAGTTCTTC.

This clonotype was counted at least ten times. The V call is TRBV5-1, the J call TRBJ2-3, with TRBD2 identical over 11 bases. Trimming removed 4 bases from V and 6 bases from J; junction bases left unmatched: 4. The CDR3 spans 14 residues. The germline V gene has CDR1 SGHRS and CDR2 YFSETQ. The CDR3, as DNA: TGCGCCAGCAGCATCATAGCGGGAGGGGATACGCAGTATTTT. Amino acids: CASSIIAGGDTQYF.

In its sample, this clonotype was seen many times. The V gene is TRBV6-6, the J gene TRBJ2-5; tentatively, D is TRBD1 (7 bases). Germline-derived CDR1 and CDR2 are MNHNY and SVGAGI (reference sequence). V was trimmed by 2 bases and J by 7 bases, leaving 17 bases between them. The CDR3 is 15 amino acids. CDR3 loop: CASSYPLTQGGTQYF. In DNA, the CDR3 is TGTGCCAGCAGTTACCCCCTCACCCAGGGGGGGACCCAGTACTTC.

This clonotype was detected ten times or more. The rearrangement uses TRBV19 and TRBJ2-4; 9 nucleotides line up with TRBD1. The CDR3 runs 15 residues. With V trimmed by 5 bases and J by 5 bases, 7 bases remained unmatched. Germline CDR1 and CDR2: LNHDA and SQIVND (reference sequence). The DNA of the CDR3 is TGTGCCAGTAGTGGGACAGGGAGGATGGAAAACATTCAGTACTTC. It codes for CASSGTGRMENIQYF.

The table lists this clonotype with many counts. The chain has TRBV5-6 and TRBJ2-7, with TRBD1 identical over 8 bases. With V trimmed by 3 bases and J by 1 base, 3 bases remained unmatched. There are 14 residues in the CDR3. CDR1 and CDR2 (germline): SGHDT, YYEEEE. For the CDR3, the DNA is TGTGCCAGCAGCTCGGACAGGGTGTCCTACGAGCAGTACTTC. Its translation is CASSSDRVSYEQYF.

This clonotype was found a few times. This rearrangement joins TRBV18 to TRBJ1-1, with no clear D. This CDR3 region has 11 residues. V shed 2 bases and J shed 3 bases, with 1 base lying between them. Germline CDR1 is KGHSH and CDR2 is LQKENI. CDR3 DNA: TGTGCCAGCTCACCAGACACTGAAGCTTTCTTT. It yields the protein CASSPDTEAFF.

A few counts support this clonotype. The rearrangement links TRBV18 to TRBJ1-2, with TRBD1 matching over 7 bases. J lost 2 bases, V lost 4 bases, and 13 bases had no gene match. CDR1 is KGHSH, CDR2 LQKENI, per germline. The CDR3 covers 17 residues. The CDR3 is CASSRQTGWNSNYGYTF. For the CDR3, the DNA is TGTGCCAGCTCACGACAGACAGGGTGGAACTCAAACTATGGCTACACCTTC.

This clonotype was recorded many times. The chain uses TRBV4-2 and TRBJ1-1; TRBD1 is a possible D gene (5 bases). Trimming took 3 bases from V and 2 from J, leaving 13 bases between them. This CDR3 is 15 amino acids long. Germline V CDR1 and CDR2: LGHNA, YNFKEQ. The CDR3 bases are TGTGCCAGCAGCCATGGAGGGGTTAGTAACACTGAAGCTTTCTTT. This gives the protein CASSHGGVSNTEAFF.

This clonotype appeared many times. The V and J genes are TRBV6-2 or TRBV6-3 and TRBJ2-1; 10 bases are shared with TRBD2. This CDR3 has 14 amino acids. V gave up 0 bases and J gave up 7 bases; unmatched junction bases: 0. Germline-derived CDR1 and CDR2 are MNHEY and SVGEGT. CDR3 protein: CASSYSSGGNEQFF. Written as DNA, the CDR3 is TGTGCCAGCAGTTACTCTAGCGGGGGGAATGAGCAGTTCTTC.

This clonotype was recorded at least ten times. The V and J genes are TRBV12-3 or TRBV12-4 and TRBJ1-5; D unclear. The V and J ends lost 7 bases and 0 bases respectively, with 10 bases between them. CDR3 length equals 14 residues. The CDR3: CASTGVYSNQPQHF. The CDR3 nucleotides read TGTGCCAGCACAGGAGTTTATAGCAATCAGCCCCAGCATTTT.

This clonotype was seen repeatedly, ten times or more. The chain links TRBV12-3 or TRBV12-4 to TRBJ2-1; 8 bases align to TRBD1. CDR3 size: 13 residues. After removal of 6 bases from V and 4 bases from J, the junction contained 2 bases not matched to a gene. DNA of the CDR3: TGTGCCAGCAGGTGGACAGGGTACAATGAGCAGTTCTTC. Translation gives CASRWTGYNEQFF.

This clonotype has ten or more counts. The V and J genes are TRBV19 and TRBJ2-5; the match to TRBD1 covers 9 bases. Germline CDR1 LNHDA, CDR2 SQIVND (reference sequence). Germline trimming cut 0 bases from V and 4 bases from J; bases unmatched to any gene: 9. CDR3 length: 17 residues. The DNA of the CDR3 is TGTGCCAGTAGTATAGATACGTCCGGGACAGGGCCAGAGACCCAGTACTTC. Translation gives CASSIDTSGTGPETQYF.

Ten or more counts support this clonotype. The chain carries TRBV3-1 and TRBJ1-1, with unresolved D. V lost 5 bases and J lost 2, with 9 bases in between. The CDR3 covers 13 residues. In germline, CDR1 is LGHDT, CDR2 YNNKEL (reference sequence). The CDR3 spells CASSWAGNTEAFF. As DNA, the CDR3 is TGTGCCAGCAGCTGGGCTGGAAACACTGAAGCTTTCTTT. The full variable domain, with the rest looked up from reference TRBV3-1 and TRBJ1-1, is DTAVSQTPKYLVTQMGNDKSIKCEQNLGHDTMYWYKQDSKKFLKIMFSYNNKELIINETVPNRFSPKSPDKAHLNLHINSLELGDSAVYFCASSWAGNTEAFFGQGTRLTVV.

By share of the sample, this clonotype is medium-sized (0.01 to 0.1%). The chain employs TRBV6-4 and TRBJ2-2; TRBD2 matches at 7 bases. CDR3 size: 13 residues. Germline CDR1 is MRHNA and CDR2 is SNTAGT. Germline trimming cut 5 bases from V and 3 bases from J; bases unmatched to any gene: 0. In DNA form, the CDR3 reads TGTGCCAGCAGTAGCGGGGACACCGGGGAGCTGTTTTTT. This sequence encodes CASSSGDTGELFF.

In this sample, this clonotype turned up many times. This chain links TRBV7-2 with TRBJ2-3, with no clear D. CDR3 size: 14 residues. V was pared by 1 base and J by 2 bases, with 7 bases between. The germline CDR1 and CDR2 sequences are SGHTA and FQGNSA. CDR3 loop: CASSLDGYTDTQYF. DNA of the CDR3: TGTGCCAGCAGCTTAGACGGGTACACAGATACGCAGTATTTT.

The chain carries TRBV2 and TRBJ2-1; 8 bases agree with TRBD2. The CDR3 spans 13 residues. Germline V CDR1 and CDR2: SNHLY, FYNNEI. V lost 7 bases, J lost 9 bases, and 8 bases stayed unmatched. CDR3 amino acids: CASKRGTDSEQFF. The CDR3 nucleotides are TGTGCCAGCAAGCGGGGGACTGACAGTGAGCAGTTCTTC.

This clonotype was seen ten or more times. The genes are TRBV5-5 and TRBJ2-5; tentatively, D is TRBD1 or TRBD2 (5 bases each). CDR1 is SGHKS and CDR2 is YYEKEE in the germline V gene (reference sequence). V shed 0 bases and J shed 5 bases, with 14 bases lying between them. The CDR3 extends over 15 amino acids. The CDR3: CASSLAGNEGETQYF. The CDR3 nucleotides read TGTGCCAGCAGCTTGGCCGGGAACGAGGGGGAGACCCAGTACTTC.

This clonotype was counted at least ten times. V gene TRBV27 combines with J gene TRBJ1-2, with D hard to call. Germline CDR1 and CDR2: MNHEY and SMNVEV (reference sequence). The CDR3 spans 15 residues. The V end lost 2 bases, the J end lost 2 bases, and 12 bases lay between the germline ends. CDR3 sequence reads: CASSLTAPLNYGYTF. Here the CDR3 DNA reads TGTGCCAGCAGTTTAACGGCCCCCTTGAACTATGGCTACACCTTC.

The V and J genes are TRBV5-1 and TRBJ2-2; 9 nucleotides align to TRBD2. There are 17 residues in the CDR3. J lost 2 bases, V lost 0 bases, and 5 bases had no gene match. CDR1 and CDR2 (germline): SGHRS, YFSETQ. The CDR3 DNA reads TGCGCCAGCAGCTTGGCCGGCGGGGGGGTTAACACCGGGGAGCTGTTTTTT. Protein: CASSLAGGGVNTGELFF.

This clonotype was recorded at least ten times. The V call is TRBV4-3, the J call TRBJ1-5; D uncertain. There are 14 residues in the CDR3. The germline V gene has CDR1 LGHNA and CDR2 YSLEER. V was shortened by 4 bases and J by 1 base, with 8 bases between the two germline ends. CDR3 amino acids: CASSLLLSNQPQHF. The DNA of the CDR3 is TGCGCCAGCAGCCTCTTACTCAGCAATCAGCCCCAGCATTTT.

The sample holds many counts of this clonotype. V is TRBV3-2 and J is TRBJ2-7; the table names TRBD1, a call not compared with the DNA. TRBV3-2 is listed as a pseudogene. This CDR3 is 14 amino acids long. CDR3 amino acids: CASTKREQHYEQYV. DNA for the CDR3: TGTGCCAGCACCAAACGGGAACAACACTACGAGCAGTACGTC.

This clonotype was counted many times. V and J are TRBV6-4 and TRBJ2-2; no reliable D call. The CDR3 length is 13 residues. Trimming cost V 0 bases and J 4 bases, with 3 bases left between them. Germline V gene lookup returns CDR1 MRHNA and CDR2 SNTAGT. CDR3 in DNA: TGTGCCAGCAGTGACTCTAGCACCGGGGAGCTGTTTTTT. Protein product: CASSDSSTGELFF.